This record concerns one T cell receptor beta chain sequence. The source of the sample is a study of T cell repertoires in ileal Crohn's disease. The data were produced by immunoSEQ multiplex PCR, yet TCRdb's version contains in-frame clones alone and is incomplete. The repertoire includes more than 25,000 clones, roughly 77% of them detected once, and over 15% sits in the top ten. V lost 0 bases and J lost 8; bases outside the gene matches: 7. Per germline, CDR1 SGHRS and CDR2 YFSETQ. The CDR3 runs to 14 residues. The sample consisted of ileal tissue. The V gene is TRBV5-1, the J gene TRBJ1-2; 7 bases line up with TRBD1. The receptor was derived from an adult with Crohn's disease. CDR3 nucleotide sequence: TGCGCCAGCAGCTTGGTGGACAGGCCAGGGGGCTACACCTTC. Protein product: CASSLVDRPGGYTF. Full variable domain (remainder filled in from reference TRBV5-1 and TRBJ1-2): KAGVTQTPRYLIKTRGQQVTLSCSPISGHRSVSWYQQTPGQGLQFLFEYFSETQRNKGNFPGRFSGRQFSNSRSEMNVSTLELGDSALYLCASSLVDRPGGYTFGSGTRLTVV.